This is a list of T cell receptor beta chains from one sample in a study of T cell repertoires in cytomegalovirus infection. TCRdb re-called the reads with MiXCR, one entry per CDR3 protein. The repertoire consists of some 180,000 distinct CDR3 sequences, with 15% to 20% occurring once and the leading ten covering 20% to 25%. Sequencing input: CD8+ T cells from PBMCs. The receptors here all came from a human donor in good health (CMV status not recorded). Some clones in this sample may be carry-over from other donors' samples. Each CDR3 is given with its conserved first and last residue. D genes are given only for firm matches. A row's size may be missing; if present it is once, few, many or a size class.

J gene | clone size | D gene | CDR3 length | V gene | CDR3 DNA | CDR3 protein
TRBJ2-7 | . | . | 15 | TRBV10-3 | TGTGCCATCAGGGACGGGGGAGGACCTACCTACGAGCAGTACTTC | CAIRDGGGPTYEQYF
TRBJ2-7 | few | TRBD2 | 15 | TRBV7-2 | TGTGCCAGCAGCTTGGCGGGGGGCCTAGGGGGCGAGCAGTACTTC | CASSLAGGLGGEQYF
TRBJ2-5 | . | TRBD2 | 17 | TRBV12-3/TRBV12-4 | TGTGCCAGCAGTTCCTTTACGACTAGCGGCTACCAAGAGACCCAGTACTTC | CASSSFTTSGYQETQYF
TRBJ2-5 | few | . | 17 | TRBV15 | TGTGCCACCAGCAGAGAAATGAGTCGACAGGCGCAAGAGACCCAGTACTTC | CATSREMSRQAQETQYF
TRBJ2-7 | . | . | 15 | TRBV20-1 | TGCAGTGCTAGAGATCCTACGGGTTTTAGGTACGAGCAGTACTTC | CSARDPTGFRYEQYF
TRBJ1-1 | . | . | 14 | TRBV27 | TGTGCCAGCAGAAGAGGGGGTGGGATAACTGAAGCTTTCTTT | CASRRGGGITEAFF
TRBJ2-3 | few | . | 15 | TRBV7-9 | TGTGCCAGCTTAGTAACAGGGATCTACACAGATACGCAGTATTTT | CASLVTGIYTDTQYF
TRBJ1-2 | many | TRBD1 | 14 | TRBV7-2 | TGTGCCAGCAGCTTACCGGACAGGACCTATGGCTACACCTTC | CASSLPDRTYGYTF
TRBJ1-6 | . | . | 16 | TRBV9 | TGTGCCAGCAGCGAGAATTCCTTAGCTAATAATTCACCCCTCCACTTT | CASSENSLANNSPLHF
TRBJ1-2 | . | . | 17 | TRBV4-1 | TGCGCCAGCAGCCATGGGTCGGCCGCCCCAAGGGACTATGGCTACACCTTC | CASSHGSAAPRDYGYTF
TRBJ1-2 | . | . | 14 | TRBV18 | TGTGCCAGCTCACCGGGAGACACAAACTATGGCTACACCTTC | CASSPGDTNYGYTF
TRBJ2-1 | . | . | 12 | TRBV25-1 | TGTGCCAGCAGTGAATCCAGGGATGAGCAGTTCTTC | CASSESRDEQFF
TRBJ1-1 | . | . | 9 | TRBV28 | TGTGCCAGCAGTTTAAGGGCTTTCTTT | CASSLRAFF
TRBJ1-4 | . | . | 16 | TRBV4-2 | TGTGCCAGCAGCCAGGAAACAGGGACAACTAATGAAAAACTGTTTTTT | CASSQETGTTNEKLFF
TRBJ1-2 | few | TRBD1 | 14 | TRBV28 | TGTGCCAGCAGTCCCCACGGGACAGGGAACGGCTACACCTTC | CASSPHGTGNGYTF
TRBJ2-7 | . | TRBD2 | 15 | TRBV7-6 | TGTGCCAGCAGCTTATGGACTAGCGGGGGCTACGAGCAGTACTTC | CASSLWTSGGYEQYF
TRBJ2-7 | few | . | 15 | TRBV28 | TGTGCCAGCAGCCGACTTGACAGGGCGGGGCCCGAGCAGTACTTC | CASSRLDRAGPEQYF
TRBJ1-1 | . | TRBD1 | 14 | TRBV7-9 | TGTGCCAGCAGCACAGCTGGACAGGCCCCTGAAGCTTTCTTT | CASSTAGQAPEAFF
TRBJ2-2 | . | . | 17 | TRBV5-5 | TGTGCCAGCAGCCATCCCCCGGAACAAACGAACACCGGGGAGCTGTTTTTT | CASSHPPEQTNTGELFF
TRBJ1-3 | medium-sized | . | 15 | TRBV7-9 | TGTGCCAGCAGCTCCCCCAAACACTCTGGAAACACCATATATTTT | CASSSPKHSGNTIYF
TRBJ1-5 | few | . | 14 | TRBV7-9 | TGTGCCAGCAGCTTAAGTAGTAGCAATCAGCCCCAGCATTTT | CASSLSSSNQPQHF
TRBJ1-5 | . | . | 13 | TRBV7-6 | TGTGCCAGCAGCTTAGAATCGAATCAGCCCCAGCATTTT | CASSLESNQPQHF
TRBJ2-2 | many | . | 11 | TRBV7-8 | TGTGCCAGCACCCTCCCCGGGGAGCTGTTTTTT | CASTLPGELFF
TRBJ2-7 | few | . | 16 | TRBV7-2 | TGTGCCAGCAGCTCAAGGACGGCATCCTTCTCCTACGAGCAGTACTTC | CASSSRTASFSYEQYF
TRBJ2-1 | few | . | 12 | TRBV7-6 | TGTGCCAGCGGGGCTGCCTACAATGAGCAGTTCTTC | CASGAAYNEQFF
TRBJ2-5 | . | TRBD1 | 18 | TRBV6-2/TRBV6-3 | TGTGCCAGCAGAAGGTCACAGGGGGCGCCCCGGATTGAAGAGACCCAGTACTTC | CASRRSQGAPRIEETQYF
TRBJ1-1 | few | TRBD1 | 13 | TRBV6-2/TRBV6-3 | TGTGCCAGCAGGTTCAACAGGGGCACTGAAGCTTTCTTT | CASRFNRGTEAFF
TRBJ1-1 | . | . | 14 | TRBV7-9 | TGTGCCAGCAGCTTAGTCAGTCATGGCACTGAAGCTTTCTTT | CASSLVSHGTEAFF